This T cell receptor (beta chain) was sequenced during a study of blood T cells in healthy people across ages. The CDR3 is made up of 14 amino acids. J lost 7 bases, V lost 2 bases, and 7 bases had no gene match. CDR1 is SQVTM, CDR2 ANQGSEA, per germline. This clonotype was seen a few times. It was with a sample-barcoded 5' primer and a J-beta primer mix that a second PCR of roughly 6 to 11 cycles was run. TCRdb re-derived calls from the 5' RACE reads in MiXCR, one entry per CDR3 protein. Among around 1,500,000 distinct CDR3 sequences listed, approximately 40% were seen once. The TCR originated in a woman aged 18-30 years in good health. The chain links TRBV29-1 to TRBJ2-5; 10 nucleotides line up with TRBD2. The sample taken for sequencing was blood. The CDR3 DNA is TGCAGCGTTGAACGGACTAGCGGCGGCGGGACCCAGTACTTC. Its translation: CSVERTSGGGTQYF.